The clone carrying this TCR beta chain was observed a handful of times. Its antigen is undetermined. There are 14 residues in the CDR3. The germline CDR1 and CDR2 sequences are MRHNA and SNTAGT. V dropped 5 bases and J dropped 4; count of bases not matched to a gene: 4. The data originate from a study of cytomegalovirus exposure and HLA in healthy donors. Study-wide results and caveats: In a later analysis, V- and J-gene trimming of beta chains associated with a DCLRE1C missense variant, replicated independently.

Primers included in the PCR were 60 Vbeta and 13 Jbeta primers. Profiling relied on immunoSEQ multiplex PCR, and the TCRdb table lists in-frame clones only, not all of them. This sample has around 100,000 clones, with about 72% found just once. The V and J genes are TRBV6-4 and TRBJ2-2, with 7 bases matching TRBD2. Sequenced material: PBMCs. This sequence originates from an older woman in good health and CMV-seropositive. Written as DNA, the CDR3 is TGTGCCAGCAGTTTAAGCGGGATCACCGGGGAGCTGTTTTTT. This encodes CASSLSGITGELFF.